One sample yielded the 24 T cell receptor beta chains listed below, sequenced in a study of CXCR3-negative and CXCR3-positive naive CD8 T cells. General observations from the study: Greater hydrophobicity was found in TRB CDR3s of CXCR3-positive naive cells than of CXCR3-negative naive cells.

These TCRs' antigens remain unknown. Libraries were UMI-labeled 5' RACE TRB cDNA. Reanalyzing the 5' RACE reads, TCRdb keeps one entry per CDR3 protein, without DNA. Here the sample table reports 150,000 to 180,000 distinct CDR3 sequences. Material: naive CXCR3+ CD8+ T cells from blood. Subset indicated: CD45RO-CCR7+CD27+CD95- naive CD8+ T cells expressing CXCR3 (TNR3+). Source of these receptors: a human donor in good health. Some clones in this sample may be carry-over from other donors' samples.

The CDR3 is CSVERRTGGSYEQYF. The chain is built from TRBV29-1 and TRBJ2-7; the D call from TCRdb, TRBD1, cannot be confirmed without DNA. This CDR3 contains 15 residues. In germline, CDR1 is SQVTM, CDR2 ANQGSEA.

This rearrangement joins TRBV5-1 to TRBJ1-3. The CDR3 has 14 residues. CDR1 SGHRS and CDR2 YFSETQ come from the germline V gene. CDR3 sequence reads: CASSGDSGGNTIYF.

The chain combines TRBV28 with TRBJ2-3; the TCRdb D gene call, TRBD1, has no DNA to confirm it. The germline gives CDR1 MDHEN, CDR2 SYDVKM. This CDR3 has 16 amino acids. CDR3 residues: CASSLVGTLTTDTQYF.

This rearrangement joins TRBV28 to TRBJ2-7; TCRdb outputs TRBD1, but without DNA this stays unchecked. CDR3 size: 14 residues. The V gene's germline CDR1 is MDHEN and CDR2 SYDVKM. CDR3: CASAYVKGSYEQYF.

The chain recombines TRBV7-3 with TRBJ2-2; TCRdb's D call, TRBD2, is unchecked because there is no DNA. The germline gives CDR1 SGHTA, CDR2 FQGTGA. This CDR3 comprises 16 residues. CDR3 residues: CASSSSLADLTGELFF. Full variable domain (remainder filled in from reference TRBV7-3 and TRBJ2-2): GAGVSQTPSNKVTEKGKYVELRCDPISGHTALYWYRQSLGQGPEFLIYFQGTGAADDSGLPNDRFFAVRPEGSVSTLKIQRTERGDSAVYLCASSSSLADLTGELFFGEGSRLTVL.

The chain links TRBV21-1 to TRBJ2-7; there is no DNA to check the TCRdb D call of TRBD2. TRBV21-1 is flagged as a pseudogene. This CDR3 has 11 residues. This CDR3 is CASSPPREQYF.

The CDR3 here is CASSSRDRGDYEQYF. The chain is built from TRBV12-3 or TRBV12-4 and TRBJ2-7; TCRdb designates TRBD1, a call that cannot be tested without DNA. The CDR3 loop spans 15 amino acids.

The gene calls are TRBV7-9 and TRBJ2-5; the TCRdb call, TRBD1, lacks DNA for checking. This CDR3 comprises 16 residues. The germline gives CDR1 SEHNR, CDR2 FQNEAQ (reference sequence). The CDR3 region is CASSRVARGPIETQYF.

CDR3 sequence reads: CASSLAERSYEQYF. The rearrangement uses TRBV7-8 and TRBJ2-7. The CDR3 contains 14 residues. Germline lookup yields CDR1 SGHVS and CDR2 FQNEAQ.

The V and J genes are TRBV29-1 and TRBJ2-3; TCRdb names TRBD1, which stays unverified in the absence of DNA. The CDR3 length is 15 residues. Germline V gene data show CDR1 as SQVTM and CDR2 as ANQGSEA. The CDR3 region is CSVDGEQGSPDTQYF.

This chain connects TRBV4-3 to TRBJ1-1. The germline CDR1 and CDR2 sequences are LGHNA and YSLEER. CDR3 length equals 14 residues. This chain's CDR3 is CASSQVSGNTEAFF.

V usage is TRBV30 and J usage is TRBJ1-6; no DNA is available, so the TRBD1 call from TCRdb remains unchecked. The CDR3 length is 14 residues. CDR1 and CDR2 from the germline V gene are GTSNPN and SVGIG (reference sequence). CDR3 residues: CAWSPGQGFPPLHF.

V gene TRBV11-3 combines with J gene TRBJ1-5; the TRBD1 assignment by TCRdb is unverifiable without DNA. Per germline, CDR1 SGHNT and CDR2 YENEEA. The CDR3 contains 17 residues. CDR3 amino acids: CASIPHPREKSNQPQHF.

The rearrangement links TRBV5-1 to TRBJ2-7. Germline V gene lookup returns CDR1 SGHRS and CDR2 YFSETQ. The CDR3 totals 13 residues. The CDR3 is CASSFEPSYEQYF.

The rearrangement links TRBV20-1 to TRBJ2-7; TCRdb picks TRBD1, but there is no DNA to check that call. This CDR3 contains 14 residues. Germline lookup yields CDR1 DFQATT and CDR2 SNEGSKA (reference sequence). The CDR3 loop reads CSADDRAGSYEQYF.

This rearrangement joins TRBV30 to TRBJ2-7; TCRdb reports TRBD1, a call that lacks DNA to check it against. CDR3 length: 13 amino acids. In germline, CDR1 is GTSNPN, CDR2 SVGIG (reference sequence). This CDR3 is CAWSVLQPGEQYF.

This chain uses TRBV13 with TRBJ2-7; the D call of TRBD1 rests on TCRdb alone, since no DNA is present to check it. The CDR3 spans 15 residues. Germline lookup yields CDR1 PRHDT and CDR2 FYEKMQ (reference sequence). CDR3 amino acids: CASSTNRDGTYEQYF.

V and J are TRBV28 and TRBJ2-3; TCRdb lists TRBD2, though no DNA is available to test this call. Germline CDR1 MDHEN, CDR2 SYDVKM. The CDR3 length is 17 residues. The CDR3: CASRPAGTIDLRDTQYF.

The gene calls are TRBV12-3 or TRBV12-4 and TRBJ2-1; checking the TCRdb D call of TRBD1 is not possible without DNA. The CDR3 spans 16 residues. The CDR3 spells CASSVTGQVQVGEQFF.

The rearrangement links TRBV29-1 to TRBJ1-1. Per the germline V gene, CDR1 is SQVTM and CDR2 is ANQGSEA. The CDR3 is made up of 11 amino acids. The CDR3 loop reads CSVEGFQEAFF.

CDR3 in amino acids: CSVVAAQETQYF. The V and J genes are TRBV29-1 and TRBJ2-5. The CDR3 sequence is 12 residues long. CDR1 is SQVTM and CDR2 is ANQGSEA in the germline V gene.

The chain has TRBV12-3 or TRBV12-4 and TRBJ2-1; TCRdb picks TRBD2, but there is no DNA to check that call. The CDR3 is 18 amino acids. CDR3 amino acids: CASNERRGLGYPYNEQFF.

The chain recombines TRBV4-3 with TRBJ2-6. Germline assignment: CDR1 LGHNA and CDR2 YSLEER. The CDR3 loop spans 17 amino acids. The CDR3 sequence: CASSQDWLRTGANVLTF.

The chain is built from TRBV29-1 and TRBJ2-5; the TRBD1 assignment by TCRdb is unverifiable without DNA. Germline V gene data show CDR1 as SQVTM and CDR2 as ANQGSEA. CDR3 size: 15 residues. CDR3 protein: CSVDKLLGGQETQYF.